A single sample is the source of the 28 T cell receptor beta chains below, sequenced in a study of blood T cell repertoires in COVID-19. Clones were sequenced by immunoSEQ multiplex PCR, and TCRdb holds only the in-frame ones, with some missing. In the table there are about 380,000 clones, roughly nine tenths of which are singletons. The material sequenced was peripheral blood. These TCRs come from a man in his forties or fifties with acute or convalescent COVID-19.

The genes are TRBV18 and TRBJ1-3, with 7 positions matching TRBD1. The CDR3 contains 17 residues. Germline lookup yields CDR1 KGHSH and CDR2 LQKENI. Trimming removed 3 bases from V and 0 bases from J; junction bases left unmatched: 8. DNA of the CDR3: TGTGCCAGCTCACCTCTAGCCGACAGGGCCTCTGGAAACACCATATATTTT. Translating gives CASSPLADRASGNTIYF.

J is TRBJ1-4 and V is TRBV9; 7 bases line up with TRBD1. V trimming: 1 base; J trimming: 7 bases; junction bases outside the gene matches: 7. This CDR3 comprises 15 residues. The germline V gene encodes CDR1 SGDLS and CDR2 YYNGEE. The CDR3 DNA reads TGTGCCAGCAGCGTATGGGGACAGTCTGGTGAAAAACTGTTTTTT. This codes for CASSVWGQSGEKLFF.

This sequence joins TRBV29-1 and TRBJ2-1, with 8 bases fitting TRBD1. The CDR3 spans 13 residues. Germline V gene data show CDR1 as SQVTM and CDR2 as ANQGSEA. Trimming removed 7 bases from V and 2 bases from J; junction bases left unmatched: 4. The chain's CDR3 is CSGTGGTYNEQFF. The CDR3 nucleotides read TGCAGCGGAACAGGGGGTACCTACAATGAGCAGTTCTTC.

This clone was picked up a small number of times. V gene TRBV12-3 or TRBV12-4 combines with J gene TRBJ2-7, with 10 bases aligning to TRBD1. The V segment lost 11 bases and the J segment 0 bases; nucleotides outside the gene matches: 4. The CDR3 is 13 amino acids. CDR3 sequence: CASRDRGSYEQYF. The CDR3 DNA reads TGTGCCTCACGGGACAGGGGCTCCTACGAGCAGTACTTC.

V gene TRBV6-6 combines with J gene TRBJ1-6; D possibly corresponds to TRBD1 (6 bases). The length of the CDR3 is 16 residues. Germline CDR1 MNHNY, CDR2 SVGAGI (reference sequence). Trimming took 0 bases from V and 14 from J, leaving 20 bases between them. The CDR3, as DNA: TGTGCCAGCAGTTACTCGTTTGCAGGGGCCATCAACACCCTCCACTTT. Amino acids: CASSYSFAGAINTLHF.

V and J are TRBV7-9 and TRBJ2-1; D gene uncertain. The V end lost 5 bases, the J end lost 4 bases, and 12 bases lay between the germline ends. The CDR3 loop spans 14 amino acids. The germline V gene has CDR1 SEHNR and CDR2 FQNEAQ (reference sequence). The CDR3 sequence: CASSPVPGYNEQFF. The CDR3 DNA is TGTGCCAGCAGCCCGGTCCCGGGTTACAATGAGCAGTTCTTC.

Remarks on this clone: In the same sample, other DNA sequences code for this CDR3. This chain uses TRBV18 with TRBJ2-7, with D maybe TRBD2 (5 bases). The CDR3 is 13 residues long. V was clipped by 6 bases and J by 2 bases, with 11 bases between them. CDR1 and CDR2 from the germline V gene are KGHSH and LQKENI. The DNA for the CDR3 is TGTGCCAGCTCCCCCTCGGGGACCTACGAGCAGTACTTC. This codes for CASSPSGTYEQYF.

This chain links TRBV7-2 with TRBJ2-7; TRBD1 agrees at 7 bases. Losses at the gene ends were 5 bases for V and 10 bases for J; bases not matched to a gene: 14. CDR3 size: 14 residues. Germline CDR1 and CDR2: SGHTA and FQGNSA. The CDR3 here is CASSTRQGSALQYF. CDR3 nucleotide sequence: TGTGCCAGCAGCACACGACAGGGCTCAGCCTTACAGTACTTC. Filled out from reference TRBV7-2 and TRBJ2-7, the complete variable domain reads GAGVSQSPSNKVTEKGKDVELRCDPISGHTALYWYRQSLGQGLEFLIYFQGNSAPDKSGLPSDRFSAERTGGSVSTLTIQRTQQEDSAVYLCASSTRQGSALQYFGPGTRLTVT.

The CDR3 sequence: CASSLEGQTEAFF. The CDR3 DNA sequence: TGTGCCAGCAGCTTAGAGGGACAGACTGAAGCTTTCTTT. This sequence joins TRBV7-9 and TRBJ1-1; 7 positions match TRBD1. Germline V gene data show CDR1 as SEHNR and CDR2 as FQNEAQ (reference sequence). The CDR3 is 13 residues long. Trimming cost V 1 base and J 5 bases; bases outside gene matches: 1.

This chain connects TRBV2 to TRBJ1-4; 7 nucleotides match TRBD1. V was pared by 6 bases and J by 6 bases, with 7 bases of the junction left unmatched. Germline loops: CDR1 SNHLY, CDR2 FYNNEI. The CDR3 has 14 residues. CDR3 loop: CASRAGTADEKLFF. The CDR3 DNA sequence: TGTGCCAGCAGAGCCGGGACAGCTGATGAAAAACTGTTTTTT.

V and J are TRBV27 and TRBJ1-4; D is unclear. The CDR3 is 13 amino acids. Trimming stripped 10 bases from V and 4 bases from J, with 13 bases between. Germline assignment: CDR1 MNHEY and CDR2 SMNVEV (reference sequence). The DNA of the CDR3 is TGTGCCACGGCGGCCAGATATAATGAAAAACTGTTTTTT. As protein: CATAARYNEKLFF. Full variable domain (rest looked up from reference TRBV27 and TRBJ1-4): EAQVTQNPRYLITVTGKKLTVTCSQNMNHEYMSWYRQDPGLGLRQIYYSMNVEVTDKGDVPEGYKVSRKEKRNFPLILESPSPNQTSLYFCATAARYNEKLFFGSGTQLSVL.

The genes are TRBV30 and TRBJ2-7; possibly TRBD2 for D (6 bases). Trimming removed 2 bases from V and 1 base from J, with 9 bases in between. Germline values: CDR1 GTSNPN, CDR2 SVGIG (reference sequence). This CDR3 comprises 13 residues. CDR3 in amino acids: CAWSSGSSYEQYF. CDR3 nucleotides: TGTGCCTGGAGTTCCGGGAGTTCCTACGAGCAGTACTTC.

The chain uses TRBV4-3 and TRBJ1-5; maybe TRBD1 (5 bases). This CDR3 comprises 16 residues. Germline V gives CDR1 LGHNA, CDR2 YSLEER. Trimming removed 0 bases at V and 4 bases at J, with 13 bases between. The CDR3 protein is CASSQDFGRANQPQHF. The CDR3 DNA reads TGCGCCAGCAGCCAAGATTTCGGCAGGGCAAATCAGCCCCAGCATTTT.

The chain links TRBV28 to TRBJ2-4, with 7 bases fitting TRBD2. The CDR3 spans 20 residues. V lost 6 bases to trimming and J lost 1 base; unmatched junction nucleotides: 21. CDR1 is MDHEN and CDR2 is SYDVKM in the germline V gene. The CDR3 nucleotides read TGTGCCAGCAGCCACCCGGCCCGACTAGCTGACATGATGGCCAAAAACATTCAGTACTTC. Translation gives CASSHPARLADMMAKNIQYF. The complete variable domain, with remaining parts taken from reference TRBV28 and TRBJ2-4, reads DVKVTQSSRYLVKRTGEKVFLECVQDMDHENMFWYRQDPGLGLRLIYFSYDVKMKEKGDIPEGYSVSREKKERFSLILESASTNQTSMYLCASSHPARLADMMAKNIQYFGAGTRLSVL.

This clone came up a few times. V is TRBV20-1 and J is TRBJ2-5; unclear D gene. The V end lost 5 bases, the J end lost 2 bases, and 6 bases lay between the germline ends. From germline, CDR1 is DFQATT and CDR2 SNEGSKA (reference sequence). The CDR3 is 11 residues long. The CDR3 protein is CSAQNQETQYF. The CDR3 DNA follows: TGCAGTGCTCAGAATCAAGAGACCCAGTACTTC.

This rearrangement joins TRBV6-2 or TRBV6-3 to TRBJ2-7, with 10 bases aligning to TRBD2. The CDR3 runs to 14 residues. Germline V gene sequence: CDR1 MNHEY, CDR2 SVGEGT. J was trimmed by 3 bases and V by 4 bases; bases with no gene match: 3. In DNA form, the CDR3 reads TGTGCCAGCAGTTGGCCTAGCGGGAGCTACGAGCAGTACTTC. It encodes CASSWPSGSYEQYF.

The chain links TRBV28 to TRBJ1-2; D may be TRBD1 (5 bases). Trimming removed 6 bases from V and 11 bases from J, with 25 bases in between. The germline V gene encodes CDR1 MDHEN and CDR2 SYDVKM. The length of the CDR3 is 15 residues. The CDR3 protein is CASRTEFGTRERYTF. In DNA form, the CDR3 reads TGTGCCAGCAGGACCGAATTCGGGACTCGTGAGAGGTACACCTTC.

The V and J genes are TRBV27 and TRBJ2-3; tentative D call: TRBD2 (6 bases). This CDR3 spans 16 amino acids. Germline CDR1 is MNHEY and CDR2 is SMNVEV (reference sequence). V lost 0 bases and J lost 2, with 12 bases in between. CDR3 sequence (DNA): TGTGCCAGCAGTTTATCGTCGGGGGAGGACACAGATACGCAGTATTTT. Translating gives CASSLSSGEDTDTQYF.

The V and J genes are TRBV19 and TRBJ1-1, with D possibly TRBD1 on 6 matching bases. CDR3 length: 16 amino acids. Germline V CDR1 and CDR2: LNHDA, SQIVND (reference sequence). V was cut by 3 bases and J by 1 base, with 15 bases left in between. Written as DNA, the CDR3 is TGTGCCAGTAGTATGGCAGGGGCGACATGGAACACTGAAGCTTTCTTT. Its translation: CASSMAGATWNTEAFF.

The chain combines TRBV30 with TRBJ1-1; tentatively, D is TRBD1 (6 bases). CDR1 is GTSNPN, CDR2 SVGIG, per germline (reference sequence). V dropped 5 bases and J dropped 1 base, with 11 bases sitting between them. The CDR3 is 13 residues long. The CDR3 here is CAWGGRGNTEAFF. Written as DNA, the CDR3 is TGTGCCTGGGGGGGCCGGGGGAACACTGAAGCTTTCTTT.

The CDR3 sequence is CASSLGGTSGMEGNEQFF. The CDR3 DNA reads TGTGCCAGCAGCTTAGGAGGGACTAGCGGGATGGAGGGGAATGAGCAGTTCTTC. The chain links TRBV11-2 to TRBJ2-1; TRBD2 agrees at 13 bases. This CDR3 spans 18 amino acids. The ends lost 1 base at V and 7 bases at J; junction bases unmatched: 10. Germline lookup yields CDR1 SGHAT and CDR2 FQNNGV.

This chain joins TRBV5-1 and TRBJ1-1; 7 bases map to TRBD1. Germline V gene data show CDR1 as SGHRS and CDR2 as YFSETQ. The CDR3 length is 15 residues. The V and J ends lost 0 bases and 1 base, in that order; junction bases with no gene match: 3. CDR3 coding DNA: TGCGCCAGCAGCTTGGAGACAGGGCGGAACACTGAAGCTTTCTTT. Translated: CASSLETGRNTEAFF.

The chain has TRBV28 and TRBJ1-2; D might be TRBD1 (5 bases). Germline V CDR1 and CDR2: MDHEN, SYDVKM. Trimming stripped 6 bases from V and 4 bases from J, with 15 bases between. CDR3 length equals 14 residues. CDR3 amino acids: CASSPAGRGYGYTF. CDR3 in DNA: TGTGCCAGCAGCCCGGCGGGACGTGGCTATGGCTACACCTTC.

The chain uses TRBV7-2 and TRBJ1-3; D call uncertain. V lost 3 bases to trimming and J lost 4 bases, with 10 bases between them. The V gene's germline CDR1 is SGHTA and CDR2 FQGNSA. The CDR3 totals 14 residues. The CDR3 sequence: CASSFSVAGNTIYF. The DNA for the CDR3 is TGTGCCAGCAGCTTCAGCGTAGCAGGAAACACCATATATTTT.

The gene calls are TRBV6-4 and TRBJ1-5, with D uncertain. Germline V CDR1 and CDR2: MRHNA, SNTAGT. CDR3 size: 13 residues. V shed 6 bases and J shed 11 bases, with 17 bases lying between them. CDR3 region: CASSSEASSAQHF. As DNA, the CDR3 is TGTGCCAGCAGCTCCGAAGCCTCCTCGGCCCAGCATTTT.

On this clone: The identical CDR3 is also encoded by other nucleotide sequences in the sample. This chain uses TRBV12-3 or TRBV12-4 with TRBJ1-6; D unclear. CDR3 size: 13 residues. The V end was cut by 6 bases, the J end by 3 bases, with 6 bases between. CDR3: CASRTGYNSPLHF. The CDR3 bases are TGTGCCAGCAGGACGGGCTATAATTCACCCCTCCACTTT.

The chain has TRBV28 and TRBJ1-3; no reliable D call. CDR1 and CDR2 (germline): MDHEN, SYDVKM. The CDR3 contains 14 residues. V lost 6 bases, J lost 2 bases, and 11 bases lay in between. The CDR3 sequence: CASRKAVAGNTIYF. The CDR3 coding sequence is TGTGCCAGCAGAAAAGCCGTGGCTGGAAACACCATATATTTT.

The J gene is TRBJ1-1, the V gene TRBV24-1; D perhaps matches TRBD1 (6 bases). Germline V CDR1 and CDR2: KGHDR, SFDVKD. V lost 6 bases to trimming and J lost 5 bases, with 9 bases between them. The CDR3 contains 12 residues. The CDR3 reads CATSYRVTEAFF. In DNA form, the CDR3 reads TGTGCCACCAGTTACAGGGTAACTGAAGCTTTCTTT.